This record covers a single T cell receptor beta chain. Its antigen is not known. The donors were healthy bone marrow donors. The sample comes from a study of cytomegalovirus exposure and HLA in healthy donors. Study-level findings and limits: Relative to the approximately 680-donor mean, N-insertions were reportedly fewer in an Asian-associated ancestry cluster in a later analysis. The only immune exposure information that was available was CMV serostatus.

The PCR had 60 Vbeta and 13 Jbeta primers. Sequencing was performed with immunoSEQ multiplex PCR; in TCRdb, only in-frame clones are kept and a portion is missing. The sample totals 150,000 to 200,000 clones. Germline assignment: CDR1 SGHRS and CDR2 YFSETQ. This CDR3 comprises 14 residues. Trimming removed 2 bases at V and 6 bases at J, with 14 bases between. V gene TRBV5-1 combines with J gene TRBJ1-2; the D gene is possibly TRBD1 (5 bases). The receptor's source is an older woman in good health and CMV-seronegative. Source material: PBMCs. CDR3 protein: CASSFFAQGDGYTF. The DNA of the CDR3 is TGCGCCAGCAGCTTTTTTGCTCAGGGTGATGGCTACACCTTC.